This T cell receptor beta chain was identified in a study of brain T cells in children with intractable seizures. The time point was: blood from clinic visit 5 months post-surgery; TSC patient then seizure free. The method was immunoSEQ multiplex PCR; TCRdb's version includes in-frame clones alone and lacks a portion of them. Among 300,000 to 400,000 clones listed, 85% to 95% were seen once. The germline V gene encodes CDR1 MNHEY and CDR2 SVGAGI. V shed 6 bases and J shed 6 bases, with 11 bases lying between them. The CDR3 totals 13 residues. The TCR originated in a boy younger than two with tuberous sclerosis and intractable seizures. The sequences come from peripheral blood, collected 4 to 5 months after surgery. The chain links TRBV6-5 to TRBJ2-2; no reliable D call. CDR3 DNA sequence: TGTGCCAGCAGGCTAAGGGAATCCGGGGAGCTGTTTTTT. Translating it yields CASRLRESGELFF.